These 18 T cell receptor beta chains originate from one sample sequenced in a study of spatial heterogeneity in lung cancer. TCRdb reanalysed the 5' RACE reads using MiXCR and keeps one entry per CDR3 protein. The sample lists approximately 93,000 distinct CDR3 sequences; roughly 21% were seen once. Time point described: blood at routine non-recurrence follow-up after resection. The material sequenced was PBMCs, taken at follow-up. The receptors derive from a male donor with early-stage non-small cell lung cancer.

The V call is TRBV5-1, the J call TRBJ2-7, with D tentatively TRBD1 (5 bases). The CDR3 totals 18 residues. Germline loops: CDR1 SGHRS, CDR2 YFSETQ. The V end was cut by 2 bases, the J end by 2 bases, with 23 bases between. The CDR3 bases are TGCGCCAGCAGCTTCTTCCGGGTTGCGGACAAACCTCCCTACGAGCAGTACTTC. Protein product: CASSFFRVADKPPYEQYF.

This clonotype was detected only a few times. The chain has TRBV6-1 and TRBJ1-1; no clear D. Trimming took off 1 base at V and 1 base at J, with 4 bases between the two ends. The CDR3 contains 13 residues. Germline values: CDR1 MNHNS, CDR2 SASEGT. The CDR3 region is CASSEVQNTEAFF. The CDR3 bases are TGTGCCAGCAGTGAAGTCCAGAACACTGAAGCTTTCTTT.

The J gene is TRBJ2-3, the V gene TRBV5-6; 9 positions match TRBD1. Trimming at V came to 4 bases and at J to 2 bases, leaving 8 bases not matched to a gene. This CDR3 is built from 16 residues. Germline CDR1 reads SGHDT; CDR2 reads YYEEEE. The CDR3 DNA reads as TGTGCCAGCAGCCCCGGGACAGGGTTGGTCACAGATACGCAGTATTTT. Translating gives CASSPGTGLVTDTQYF.

The V gene is TRBV20-1, the J gene TRBJ1-2; the match to TRBD1 covers 7 bases. The CDR3 has 13 amino acids. Looked up from germline, CDR1 is DFQATT and CDR2 is SNEGSKA (reference sequence). Losses at the gene ends were 5 bases for V and 5 bases for J; bases not matched to a gene: 8. The CDR3 coding sequence is TGCAGTGCTTTTTCCGGGACAGCTTATGGCTACACCTTC. Amino acids: CSAFSGTAYGYTF.

A few counts support this clonotype. The chain carries TRBV10-3 and TRBJ1-1; a weak D match, TRBD1 (5 bases). This CDR3 has 12 residues. Germline V gives CDR1 ENHRY, CDR2 SYGVKD. The ends were cut back, 7 bases at V and 7 bases at J, with 13 bases in the middle. The CDR3 reads CAITGQGGEAFF. CDR3 nucleotide sequence: TGTGCCATCACCGGACAAGGCGGTGAAGCTTTCTTT.

Only a few counts were recorded for this clonotype. The J gene is TRBJ2-5, the V gene TRBV5-1, with 10 bases that match TRBD2. V shed 0 bases and J 5 bases; nucleotides not matched to a gene: 7. In germline, CDR1 is SGHRS, CDR2 YFSETQ. The CDR3 runs 16 residues. The CDR3 sequence is CASSLGLAGDGETQYF. The CDR3 DNA reads as TGCGCCAGCAGCTTGGGTCTAGCGGGGGACGGGGAGACCCAGTACTTC.

The chain joins TRBV5-1 to TRBJ1-1; D remains unclear. Germline V gives CDR1 SGHRS, CDR2 YFSETQ. Trimming cost V 0 bases and J 1 base, with 13 bases left between them. The CDR3 consists of 16 residues. The CDR3 DNA reads as TGCGCCAGCAGCTTGGCCGTTCACAGCGAGAACACTGAAGCTTTCTTT. This translates into CASSLAVHSENTEAFF.

In this sample, this clonotype turned up many times. CDR3 sequence: CASSAGDEQYF. Written as DNA, the CDR3 is TGTGCCAGCAGTGCCGGGGACGAGCAGTACTTC. This sequence joins TRBV2 and TRBJ2-7; a weak D match, TRBD2 (5 bases). The CDR3 has 11 residues. The V gene lost 4 bases and the J gene lost 5 bases, with 6 bases spanning the gap. The germline V gene encodes CDR1 SNHLY and CDR2 FYNNEI.

This clonotype was picked up a small number of times. V usage is TRBV6-5 and J usage is TRBJ1-2, with TRBD1 as a possible D gene (6 bases). This CDR3 has 15 residues. Germline loops: CDR1 MNHEY, CDR2 SVGAGI. V was pared by 2 bases and J by 4 bases, with 14 bases between. CDR3 nucleotide sequence: TGTGCCAGCAGTTACCAAACAGGGCTGACCTATGGCTACACCTTC. This gives the protein CASSYQTGLTYGYTF.

This clonotype was seen a few times. The chain uses TRBV7-2 and TRBJ2-7; 7 nucleotides align to TRBD2. The CDR3 is 16 residues long. V lost 1 base, J lost 5 bases, and 11 bases stayed unmatched. The germline gives CDR1 SGHTA, CDR2 FQGNSA. The CDR3: CASSLVRLNRGDEQYF. The CDR3 DNA sequence: TGTGCCAGCAGCTTAGTTCGTCTCAATCGGGGGGACGAGCAGTACTTC.

Ten or more counts support this clonotype. The chain uses TRBV6-2 or TRBV6-3 and TRBJ2-5; possibly TRBD2 for D (6 bases). This CDR3 region has 13 residues. Trimming took off 9 bases at V and 9 bases at J, with 20 bases between the two ends. Germline CDR1 is MNHEY and CDR2 is SVGEGT. CDR3 loop: CASAGYGGGPQYF. The CDR3 DNA reads as TGTGCCAGTGCGGGGTACGGGGGTGGTCCCCAGTACTTC.

This clonotype has ten or more counts. The chain employs TRBV27 and TRBJ2-1, with D possibly called TRBD1 or TRBD2 (6 bases each). V lost 2 bases, J lost 3 bases, and 14 bases lay in between. The CDR3 is 16 amino acids. The V gene's germline CDR1 is MNHEY and CDR2 SMNVEV (reference sequence). The CDR3 DNA is TGTGCCAGCAGTTTAATATCGGGGGCCCACTACAATGAGCAGTTCTTC. Translation: CASSLISGAHYNEQFF.

J is TRBJ2-4 and V is TRBV30, with no clear D. The length of the CDR3 is 19 residues. The ends were cut back, 2 bases at V and 0 bases at J, with 23 bases in the middle. Per germline, CDR1 GTSNPN and CDR2 SVGIG (reference sequence). CDR3 nucleotide sequence: TGTGCCTGGAGTTCCAGTCCCTTCCAGGTCCGTCTAGCCAAAAACATTCAGTACTTC. It is translated as CAWSSSPFQVRLAKNIQYF.

This clonotype was observed a handful of times. The chain joins TRBV6-1 to TRBJ2-7; 8 bases are a match to TRBD1. The CDR3 consists of 15 residues. The V gene end was trimmed by 2 bases and the J gene end by 5 bases; junction bases not matched to a gene: 8. Germline V gene sequence: CDR1 MNHNS, CDR2 SASEGT. CDR3 in amino acids: CASSETRQGTHEQYF. The CDR3 DNA follows: TGTGCCAGCAGTGAAACTAGACAGGGGACTCACGAGCAGTACTTC.

The chain recombines TRBV12-5 with TRBJ1-1; 10 bases are shared with TRBD1. CDR1 LGHNT and CDR2 FRNRAP come from the germline V gene. CDR3 length: 14 amino acids. V lost 4 bases, J lost 8 bases, and 7 bases stayed unmatched. The CDR3 here is CASGSGQGPREAFF. CDR3 coding DNA: TGTGCTAGTGGTTCGGGACAGGGGCCAAGGGAAGCTTTCTTT.

In this sample, this clonotype turned up a few times. The V gene is TRBV30, the J gene TRBJ2-1; D ambiguous. The germline V gene encodes CDR1 GTSNPN and CDR2 SVGIG (reference sequence). The germline V and J ends were trimmed by 5 bases and 6 bases, with 14 bases remaining between them. This CDR3 comprises 13 residues. As DNA, the CDR3 is TGTGCCTGGGGCTTGGGAAGTTTCAATGAGCAGTTCTTC. Translating it yields CAWGLGSFNEQFF.

The table lists this clonotype with a few counts. The chain uses TRBV5-6 and TRBJ2-3; tentatively, D is TRBD1 or TRBD2 (6 bases each). The V end lost 1 base, the J end lost 5 bases, and 11 bases lay between the germline ends. There are 14 residues in the CDR3. CDR1 and CDR2 from the germline V gene are SGHDT and YYEEEE. CDR3 sequence (DNA): TGTGCCAGCAGCTTGAGGGGGGCCAAAGATACGCAGTATTTT. Translation gives CASSLRGAKDTQYF.

The rearrangement joins TRBV18 to TRBJ2-6; D is perhaps TRBD1 (6 bases). CDR1 KGHSH and CDR2 LQKENI come from the germline V gene. Trimming shortened V by 3 bases and J by 0 bases, and 9 bases separated the two germline ends. This CDR3 region has 16 residues. The CDR3 DNA is TGTGCCAGCTCACCGACGGACAGCTCTGGGGCCAACGTCCTGACTTTC. Translating it yields CASSPTDSSGANVLTF.